This entry lists 9 T cell receptor beta chains sequenced from one sample in a study of blood T cells in healthy people across ages (dated by TCRdb to between 2015 and 2016). The library was prepared using 5' RACE. The data were produced on an Illumina HiSeq 2500. A second about 7 to 11 cycle PCR used a sample-barcoded 5' primer and a J-beta primer mix. The raw public reads went through TCRdb reprocessing: fastp at Q25, MiXCR clone calling, in-frame beta chains kept. Identical CDR3 proteins give one entry, which carries the most common genes and DNA. This sample comprises about 2 million distinct CDR3 sequences, about 50% of them detected only once. Jointly, the top ten make up less than 2.5% of the sample. Sequences were obtained from blood. These receptors all come from a woman in her thirties or forties in good health.

The chain employs TRBV5-4 and TRBJ1-2; D remains unclear. Deletions cut 0 bases from V and 4 bases from J, with 10 bases between. The germline V gene encodes CDR1 SGHNT and CDR2 YYREEE (reference sequence). CDR3 length: 14 amino acids. The CDR3 is CASSLVDGVYGYTF. As DNA, the CDR3 is TGTGCCAGCAGCTTGGTGGACGGGGTCTATGGCTACACCTTC.

This clonotype has only a few counts. The CDR3 DNA sequence: TGTGCCAGCAGTGATCATACCGGGACAGGGTATGGCTACACCTTC. Translation gives CASSDHTGTGYGYTF. The J gene is TRBJ1-2, the V gene TRBV6-5, with 9 bases identical to TRBD1. Losses at the gene ends were 5 bases for V and 5 bases for J; bases not matched to a gene: 9. The V gene's germline CDR1 is MNHEY and CDR2 SVGAGI. This CDR3 has 15 residues.

The genes are TRBV5-1 and TRBJ2-7; D possibly corresponds to TRBD2 (6 bases). V was shortened by 2 bases and J by 7 bases, with 19 bases between the two germline ends. In germline, CDR1 is SGHRS, CDR2 YFSETQ. This CDR3 region has 15 residues. The CDR3 is CASSLSGDSNNEQYF. CDR3 bases: TGCGCCAGCAGCTTATCGGGGGACTCCAACAATGAGCAGTACTTC.

Regarding this clonotype: The germline gene is not matched at one end of the junction; a read error may be the cause. This chain joins TRBV7-7 and TRBJ2-1; perhaps TRBD2 as D (6 bases). The CDR3 is 18 residues long. The germline V gene has CDR1 SSHAT and CDR2 FNYEAQ (reference sequence). The chain's CDR3 is CASSPLLMGGRAHNEQFF. CDR3 DNA: TGTGCTAGCAGCCCTCTGTTGATGGGGGGAAGGGCCCACAATGAGCAGTTCTTC.

This chain's CDR3 is CASSPFRGFDTQYF. CDR3 bases: TGTGCCAGCAGCCCCTTTAGGGGGTTCGATACGCAGTATTTT. The gene calls are TRBV11-1 and TRBJ2-3; a possible D gene is TRBD1 (6 bases). Germline lookup yields CDR1 SGHAT and CDR2 FQDESV (reference sequence). The CDR3 consists of 14 residues. V was trimmed by 5 bases and J by 6 bases, leaving 15 bases between them. Filled out from reference TRBV11-1 and TRBJ2-3, the complete variable domain reads EAEVAQSPRYKITEKSQAVAFWCDPISGHATLYWYRQILGQGPELLVQFQDESVVDDSQLPKDRFSAERLKGVDSTLKIQPAELGDSAMYLCASSPFRGFDTQYFGPGTRLTVL.

J is TRBJ2-5 and V is TRBV20-1; either TRBD1 or TRBD2 may supply D (5 bases each). Trimming pared 2 bases from V and 5 bases from J, leaving 18 bases between. CDR1 DFQATT and CDR2 SNEGSKA come from the germline V gene (reference sequence). CDR3 length: 15 amino acids. In DNA, the CDR3 is TGCAGTGCTAGATTATTGGGACGAGGATTTGAGACCCAGTACTTC. Its translation: CSARLLGRGFETQYF.

The V and J genes are TRBV20-1 and TRBJ2-3; 7 nucleotides align to TRBD2. The germline CDR1 and CDR2 sequences are DFQATT and SNEGSKA (reference sequence). The CDR3 runs to 16 residues. V lost 3 bases, J lost 0 bases, and 9 bases stayed unmatched. The CDR3 DNA follows: TGCAGTGCTAGTTTTTCGAGCGGGGATAGCACAGATACGCAGTATTTT. Translating it yields CSASFSSGDSTDTQYF.

This clonotype was observed a single time. The chain carries TRBV7-9 and TRBJ1-5, with 10 bases fitting TRBD1. The CDR3 has 17 residues. Germline lookup yields CDR1 SEHNR and CDR2 FQNEAQ (reference sequence). V gave up 4 bases and J gave up 4 bases; unmatched junction bases: 10. The DNA for the CDR3 is TGTGCCAGCAGCTCACTTGGCGGGACAGGGGTTAATCAGCCCCAGCATTTT. It specifies CASSSLGGTGVNQPQHF.

The chain recombines TRBV27 with TRBJ2-5; D is possibly TRBD1 or TRBD2 (6 bases each). Germline CDR1 reads MNHEY; CDR2 reads SMNVEV (reference sequence). CDR3 size: 17 residues. V lost 1 base, J lost 3 bases, and 18 bases lay in between. The CDR3 spells CASSLYGGVGLEETQYF. For the CDR3, the DNA is TGTGCCAGCAGTTTATACGGGGGCGTGGGTTTGGAAGAGACCCAGTACTTC.